The next 18 T cell receptor beta chains were all read from a single sample in a study of T-cell reconstitution after alpha-beta-depleted transplantation in children. It was with unique molecular identifiers that the TCRbeta library was prepared. TCRdb re-called the PCR reads with MiXCR, one entry per CDR3 protein. The sample lists about 180,000 distinct CDR3 sequences; more than 9.5% were seen once. Sample: PBMCs, taken before TCRalphabeta/CD19-depleted stem cell transplant. The origin of the receptors is a boy aged 2-9 years with acute myeloid leukemia, due to receive a stem cell transplant.

This clonotype was observed at least ten times. The chain is built from TRBV5-1 and TRBJ2-5, with D perhaps TRBD1 (5 bases). Germline V gene data show CDR1 as SGHRS and CDR2 as YFSETQ. This CDR3 spans 14 amino acids. V dropped 0 bases and J dropped 2 bases, with 8 bases sitting between them. The CDR3 region is CASSLAQGQETQYF. The CDR3 DNA is TGCGCCAGCAGCTTGGCCCAGGGACAAGAGACCCAGTACTTC.

Points on this clonotype: This could be a read error, since a much larger clone is one nucleotide away. The chain is built from TRBV11-3 and TRBJ2-5; 13 positions agree with TRBD2. Germline CDR1 reads SGHNT; CDR2 reads YENEEA. CDR3 length: 16 residues. The CDR3, as DNA: TGTGCCAGCAGTTCGGGGACTAGCGGGGAACAAGAGACCCAGTCCTTC. Translated, it gives CASSSGTSGEQETQSF.

This clonotype was detected ten times or more. The CDR3 protein is CASSYSPYGDTQYF. The CDR3 DNA reads as TGTGCCAGCAGTTACTCGCCTTACGGAGATACGCAGTATTTT. The rearrangement uses TRBV6-2 or TRBV6-3 and TRBJ2-3, with unresolved D. Germline CDR1 is MNHEY and CDR2 is SVGEGT. The V end was cut by 0 bases, the J end by 5 bases, with 9 bases between. The CDR3 runs to 14 residues.

In its sample, this clonotype was seen many times. This sequence joins TRBV5-4 and TRBJ1-2; 7 nucleotides line up with TRBD1. J gave up 4 bases and V 5 bases, and 8 bases lay outside the gene matches. The CDR3 consists of 14 residues. Germline-derived CDR1 and CDR2 are SGHNT and YYREEE (reference sequence). The CDR3 DNA reads TGTGCCAGCAGTCAACCGGGACAGTTCTATGGCTACACCTTC. Translating gives CASSQPGQFYGYTF.

This clonotype was recorded many times. The V gene is TRBV20-1, the J gene TRBJ2-3; 9 nucleotides line up with TRBD1. In germline, CDR1 is DFQATT, CDR2 SNEGSKA (reference sequence). V lost 3 bases, J lost 2 bases, and 6 bases stayed unmatched. There are 15 residues in the CDR3. The CDR3 sequence is CSASRTGDYTDTQYF. DNA of the CDR3: TGCAGTGCTAGTAGGACAGGGGATTACACAGATACGCAGTATTTT.

This clonotype was detected many times. The chain is built from TRBV7-8 and TRBJ2-5, with a weak D call TRBD1 (6 bases). CDR1 is SGHVS, CDR2 FQNEAQ, per germline. CDR3 size: 13 residues. V was trimmed by 10 bases and J by 2 bases, leaving 14 bases between them. CDR3 DNA sequence: TGTGCCACCCAGGGGCTCTATCAAGAGACCCAGTACTTC. Protein product: CATQGLYQETQYF.

Many counts were recorded for this clonotype. J is TRBJ2-3 and V is TRBV10-1; D remains unclear. CDR1 and CDR2 (germline): WNHNN, SYGVQD (reference sequence). CDR3 length equals 12 residues. Trimming removed 6 bases from V and 4 bases from J, with 8 bases in between. The CDR3 DNA is TGCGCCAGCAGCGCCAGGTCAGATACGCAGTATTTT. This gives the protein CASSARSDTQYF.

This clonotype was detected ten times or more. J is TRBJ1-1 and V is TRBV30, with TRBD1 identical over 7 bases. V dropped 4 bases and J dropped 7; count of bases not matched to a gene: 3. The CDR3 sequence is 11 residues long. Germline CDR1 reads GTSNPN; CDR2 reads SVGIG (reference sequence). CDR3 in DNA: TGTGCCTGGATTGGGGACAGTGAAGCTTTCTTT. It specifies CAWIGDSEAFF.

Of note for this clonotype: Since a much larger clone is just one base distant, this may be a read error. The genes are TRBV20-1 and TRBJ2-5; 9 nucleotides align to TRBD1. This CDR3 contains 15 residues. The germline CDR1 and CDR2 sequences are DFQATT and SNEGSKA (reference sequence). The CDR3 loop reads CSASPGTGNLEAQYF. The CDR3 nucleotides are TGCAGTGCTAGTCCGGGGACAGGGAACTTAGAGGCCCAGTACTTC.

Points on this clonotype: A read error is possible here, since a much larger clone lies one base away. The V and J genes are TRBV5-1 and TRBJ2-1; 7 bases map to TRBD1. This CDR3 comprises 15 residues. Germline V lookup: CDR1 SGHRS, CDR2 YFSETQ. This chain's CDR3 is CASSLGDSHYNEQIF. CDR3 nucleotide sequence: TGCGCCAGCAGCTTAGGGGACAGCCATTACAATGAGCAGATCTTC.

This clonotype was seen ten or more times. The chain combines TRBV20-1 with TRBJ1-2, with 7 bases fitting TRBD1. This CDR3 is 12 amino acids long. Per germline, CDR1 DFQATT and CDR2 SNEGSKA (reference sequence). The V gene end was trimmed by 3 bases and the J gene end by 8 bases; junction bases not matched to a gene: 6. The CDR3 coding sequence is TGCAGTGCTAGTAGAACAGGGGTAGGCTACACCTTC. This translates into CSASRTGVGYTF.

This chain joins TRBV3-1 and TRBJ2-7; D remains ambiguous. CDR1 and CDR2 (germline): LGHDT, YNNKEL (reference sequence). The V and J ends lost 1 base and 2 bases respectively, with 18 bases between them. The CDR3 has 17 amino acids. CDR3 protein: CASSQAPPGDFPYEQYF. In DNA, the CDR3 is TGTGCCAGCAGCCAAGCCCCCCCCGGAGACTTCCCCTACGAGCAGTACTTC.

In its sample, this clonotype was seen many times. This rearrangement joins TRBV7-9 to TRBJ2-1; TRBD2 aligns across 13 bases. The V gene's germline CDR1 is SEHNR and CDR2 FQNEAQ (reference sequence). The CDR3 sequence is 17 residues long. Unmatched junction bases numbered 4, after V lost 5 bases and J lost 0 bases. The CDR3 DNA is TGTGCCAGCAGCACTAGGACTAGCGGGAGCTCCTACAATGAGCAGTTCTTC. Encoded protein: CASSTRTSGSSYNEQFF.

This clonotype was counted ten times or more. This chain connects TRBV4-1 to TRBJ2-1, with 14 bases lining up with TRBD2. This CDR3 comprises 17 residues. Losses at the gene ends were 4 bases for V and 2 bases for J; bases not matched to a gene: 4. In germline, CDR1 is MGHRA, CDR2 YSYEKL. DNA for the CDR3: TGCGCCAGCAGCCCAGGACTAGCGGGGGGAGCCTACAATGAGCAGTTCTTC. This sequence encodes CASSPGLAGGAYNEQFF.

This clonotype was counted at least ten times. This chain links TRBV4-1 with TRBJ1-2; 7 positions match TRBD1. There are 16 residues in the CDR3. Germline lookup yields CDR1 MGHRA and CDR2 YSYEKL. The trim removed 3 bases at V and 5 bases at J, leaving 12 bases unmatched. The CDR3 region is CASSQAILDRRYGYTF. The CDR3 nucleotides read TGCGCCAGCAGCCAGGCGATATTGGACAGGCGGTATGGCTACACCTTC.

J is TRBJ2-6 and V is TRBV12-3 or TRBV12-4; D may be TRBD1 (5 bases). The CDR3 length is 18 residues. V dropped 5 bases and J dropped 0 bases, with 17 bases sitting between them. CDR3 sequence: CASSPSRQTLSGANVLTF. As DNA, the CDR3 is TGTGCCAGCAGTCCCAGCCGACAGACCCTCTCTGGGGCCAACGTCCTGACTTTC.

This clonotype has a count of ten or more. J is TRBJ1-6 and V is TRBV27, with 7 bases lining up with TRBD1. Germline V CDR1 and CDR2: MNHEY, SMNVEV (reference sequence). This CDR3 has 17 residues. The ends lost 7 bases at V and 2 bases at J; junction bases unmatched: 11. The CDR3 DNA reads as TGTGCCAGCAAAGGGACAGATGCCTTTCCCTATAATTCACCCCTCCACTTT. The encoded protein is CASKGTDAFPYNSPLHF.

This clonotype showed up many times. V is TRBV3-1 and J is TRBJ2-1; D is ambiguous. Germline CDR1 LGHDT, CDR2 YNNKEL (reference sequence). Trimming cost V 5 bases and J 0 bases, with 8 bases left between them. This CDR3 contains 14 residues. The CDR3: CASSSHGSYNEQFF. The DNA of the CDR3 is TGTGCCAGCAGCTCTCATGGCTCCTACAATGAGCAGTTCTTC.